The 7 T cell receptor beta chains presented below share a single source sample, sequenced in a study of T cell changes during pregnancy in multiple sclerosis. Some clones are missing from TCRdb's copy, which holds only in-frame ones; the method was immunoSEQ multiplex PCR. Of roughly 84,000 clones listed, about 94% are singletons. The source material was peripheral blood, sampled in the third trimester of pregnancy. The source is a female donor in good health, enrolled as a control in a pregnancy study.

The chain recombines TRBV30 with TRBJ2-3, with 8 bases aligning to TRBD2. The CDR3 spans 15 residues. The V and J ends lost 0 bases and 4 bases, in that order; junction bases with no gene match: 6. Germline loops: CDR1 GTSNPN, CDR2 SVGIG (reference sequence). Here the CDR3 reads CAWSVGAGVSDTQYF. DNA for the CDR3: TGTGCCTGGAGTGTTGGAGCGGGAGTGTCAGATACGCAGTATTTT.

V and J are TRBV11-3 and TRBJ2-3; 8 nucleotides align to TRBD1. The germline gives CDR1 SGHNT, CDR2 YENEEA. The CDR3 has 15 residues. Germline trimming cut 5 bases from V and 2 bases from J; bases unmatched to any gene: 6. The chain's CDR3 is CASSPGQDPTDTQYF. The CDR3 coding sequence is TGTGCCAGCAGCCCGGGACAGGACCCCACAGATACGCAGTATTTT. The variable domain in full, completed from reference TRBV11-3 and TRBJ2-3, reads EAGVVQSPRYKIIEKKQPVAFWCNPISGHNTLYWYLQNLGQGPELLIRYENEEAVDDSQLPKDRFSAERLKGVDSTLKIQPAELGDSAVYLCASSPGQDPTDTQYFGPGTRLTVL.

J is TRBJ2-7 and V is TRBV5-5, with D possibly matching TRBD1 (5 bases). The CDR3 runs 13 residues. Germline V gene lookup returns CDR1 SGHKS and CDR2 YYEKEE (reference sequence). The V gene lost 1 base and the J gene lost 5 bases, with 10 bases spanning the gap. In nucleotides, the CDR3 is TGTGCCAGCAGCTTGCAGGGTAGGAACGAGCAGTACTTC. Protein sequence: CASSLQGRNEQYF. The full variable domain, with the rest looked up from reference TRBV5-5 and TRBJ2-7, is DAGVTQSPTHLIKTRGQQVTLRCSPISGHKSVSWYQQVLGQGPQFIFQYYEKEERGRGNFPDRFSARQFPNYSSELNVNALLLGDSALYLCASSLQGRNEQYFGPGTRLTVT.

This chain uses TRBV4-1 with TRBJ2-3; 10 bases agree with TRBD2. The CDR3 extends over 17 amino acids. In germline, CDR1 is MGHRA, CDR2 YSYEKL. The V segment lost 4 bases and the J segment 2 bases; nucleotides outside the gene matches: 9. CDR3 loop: CASSLGGSGRATDTQYF. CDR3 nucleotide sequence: TGCGCCAGCAGCCTCGGGGGGAGCGGGAGGGCCACAGATACGCAGTATTTT.

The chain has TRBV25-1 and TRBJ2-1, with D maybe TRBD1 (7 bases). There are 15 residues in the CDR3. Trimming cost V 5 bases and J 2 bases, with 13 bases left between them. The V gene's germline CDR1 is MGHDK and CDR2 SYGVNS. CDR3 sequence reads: CASSPTGEAYNEQFF. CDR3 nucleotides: TGTGCCAGCAGTCCTACAGGGGAGGCCTACAATGAGCAGTTCTTC.

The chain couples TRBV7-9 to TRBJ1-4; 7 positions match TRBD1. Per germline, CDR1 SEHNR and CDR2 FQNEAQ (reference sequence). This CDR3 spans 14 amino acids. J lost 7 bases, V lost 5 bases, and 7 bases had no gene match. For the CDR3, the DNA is TGTGCCAGCAGCCTACTAGGGGACAGTGAAAAACTGTTTTTT. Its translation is CASSLLGDSEKLFF.

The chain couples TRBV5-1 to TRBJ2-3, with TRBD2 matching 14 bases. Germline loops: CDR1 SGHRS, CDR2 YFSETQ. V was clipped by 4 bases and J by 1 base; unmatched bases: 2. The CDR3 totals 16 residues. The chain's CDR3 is CASSPGLAGGTDTQYF. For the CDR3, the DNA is TGCGCCAGCAGCCCGGGACTAGCGGGAGGCACAGATACGCAGTATTTT.